The next 10 T cell receptor beta chains were all read from a single sample in a study of T cells in Graves' hyperthyroidism and ophthalmopathy. TCR beta CDR3 region amplification was performed from RNA transcripts. HTBI primers were employed in a first-round RT-PCR of the TCR CDR3. Each CDR3 protein is one row after TCRdb ran MiXCR on the multiplex PCR reads. Among roughly 650,000 distinct CDR3 sequences listed, about a sixth were seen once. Specimen: blood. These receptor sequences come from a woman aged 40 to 50 with Graves' ophthalmopathy.

As for this clonotype: A much more abundant neighbour one base away suggests this may be a read error. As the CDR3 is not closed by the conserved phenylalanine or tryptophan, this likely results from a read error. The chain joins TRBV6-1 to TRBJ2-5; maybe TRBD1 (6 bases). The V gene lost 5 bases and the J gene lost 2 bases, with 15 bases spanning the gap. In germline, CDR1 is MNHNS, CDR2 SASEGT. This CDR3 has 15 residues. The DNA of the CDR3 is TGTGCCAGCAGTAAGAGGGGGAAAGCACAAGAGACCCAGTACTCC. Translated, it gives CASSKRGKAQETQYS.

This clonotype turned up a few times. The chain carries TRBV20-1 and TRBJ1-2, with no clear D. Trimming cost V 6 bases and J 0 bases, with 11 bases left between them. The CDR3 covers 13 residues. The germline V gene has CDR1 DFQATT and CDR2 SNEGSKA (reference sequence). The CDR3 DNA reads as TGCAGTGCCGGGGAGGCGGCTAACTATGGCTACACCTTC. This translates into CSAGEAANYGYTF.

There are a few counts of this clonotype. The gene calls are TRBV5-6 and TRBJ2-7; D not certain. This CDR3 spans 15 amino acids. V was shortened by 1 base and J by 0 bases, with 11 bases between the two germline ends. Germline-derived CDR1 and CDR2 are SGHDT and YYEEEE. In DNA form, the CDR3 reads TGTGCCAGCAGCTTGATGAGACTCCACTCCTACGAGCAGTACTTC. Amino acid sequence: CASSLMRLHSYEQYF.

Many counts were recorded for this clonotype. This sequence joins TRBV20-1 and TRBJ2-3, with D uncertain. V was shortened by 6 bases and J by 7 bases, with 14 bases between the two germline ends. Germline lookup yields CDR1 DFQATT and CDR2 SNEGSKA (reference sequence). The CDR3 spans 12 residues. The CDR3 protein is CSARPTEYTQYF. The CDR3 nucleotides are TGCAGTGCGCGGCCGACGGAGTATACGCAGTATTTT.

A few counts support this clonotype. V is TRBV12-3 or TRBV12-4 and J is TRBJ1-1; D perhaps matches TRBD1 (5 bases). Between the trimmed V and J ends, which lost 3 bases and 8 bases, there was a span of 16 bases. The CDR3 contains 14 residues. The CDR3 spells CASSLMGGEVEAFF. For the CDR3, the DNA is TGTGCCAGCAGTTTGATGGGGGGGGAGGTCGAAGCTTTCTTT.

This clonotype was seen a few times. The genes are TRBV5-5 and TRBJ1-4, with D unresolved. V lost 4 bases to trimming and J lost 8 bases, with 12 bases between them. The CDR3 is 13 amino acids. Germline loops: CDR1 SGHKS, CDR2 YYEKEE (reference sequence). The CDR3 nucleotides read TGTGCCAGCAGCACCGGACCGCACGAAAAACTGTTTTTT. Translating gives CASSTGPHEKLFF.

This clonotype was counted only a few times. This chain connects TRBV7-9 to TRBJ1-2; D is undetermined. The CDR3 is made up of 13 amino acids. Germline CDR1 is SEHNR and CDR2 is FQNEAQ (reference sequence). Trimming pared 5 bases from V and 6 bases from J, leaving 13 bases between. The CDR3 nucleotides are TGTGCCAGCAGCGAACCGAGTAATAATGGCTACACCTTC. This codes for CASSEPSNNGYTF.

This clonotype has a count of ten or more. The chain has TRBV28 and TRBJ1-1; D remains ambiguous. This CDR3 region has 12 residues. Trimming shortened V by 9 bases and J by 5 bases, and 13 bases separated the two germline ends. Looked up from germline, CDR1 is MDHEN and CDR2 is SYDVKM. The CDR3 loop is CASRTPGTEAFF. The CDR3, as DNA: TGTGCCAGTAGAACCCCGGGTACTGAAGCTTTCTTT.

This clonotype showed up many times. V gene TRBV7-6 combines with J gene TRBJ2-1, with a possible D match to TRBD2 (6 bases). This CDR3 comprises 15 residues. Germline V lookup: CDR1 SGHVS, CDR2 FNYEAQ. V lost 3 bases, J lost 4 bases, and 13 bases lay in between. The CDR3 region is CASSLGGTGYNEQFF. The CDR3 DNA reads TGTGCCAGCAGCTTGGGGGGAACGGGTTACAATGAGCAGTTCTTC. Looking up the rest from reference TRBV7-6 and TRBJ2-1 gives the full variable domain: GAGVSQSPRYKVTKRGQDVALRCDPISGHVSLYWYRQALGQGPEFLTYFNYEAQQDKSGLPNDRFSAERPEGSISTLTIQRTEQRDSAMYRCASSLGGTGYNEQFFGPGTRLTVL.

The table lists this clonotype with a few counts. CDR3 DNA: TGTGCCAGCAGTGAAGACGACAGGGGGCGTCAGCCCCAGCATTTT. Translation: CASSEDDRGRQPQHF. The chain links TRBV2 to TRBJ1-5; 10 bases are shared with TRBD1. Germline CDR1 reads SNHLY; CDR2 reads FYNNEI. Germline trimming cut 1 base from V and 6 bases from J; bases unmatched to any gene: 3. The CDR3 extends over 15 amino acids.